This passage covers 22 T cell receptor beta chains from one sample sequenced in a study of technical replicates of blood from a few donors. TCRdb's copy holds only in-frame clones and misses some; the assay was immunoSEQ multiplex PCR. The sample yields 13,000 to 15,000 clones, less than 90% seen once. Specimen: PBMCs. These TCRs come from a human donor in good health.

The genes are TRBV7-9 and TRBJ2-2; TRBD2 matches 8 bases. The germline CDR1 and CDR2 sequences are SEHNR and FQNEAQ (reference sequence). The trim removed 5 bases at V and 1 base at J, leaving 3 bases unmatched. CDR3 length: 15 residues. For the CDR3, the DNA is TGTGCCAGCAGCAAAGCGGGAGAGAACACCGGGGAGCTGTTTTTT. Protein: CASSKAGENTGELFF.

The chain employs TRBV18 and TRBJ1-1; 7 bases match TRBD1. There are 14 residues in the CDR3. Germline CDR1 KGHSH, CDR2 LQKENI. V was clipped by 5 bases and J by 5 bases; unmatched bases: 8. DNA for the CDR3: TGTGCCAGCTCATCCGAAGACAGGGAGACTGAAGCTTTCTTT. Encoded protein: CASSSEDRETEAFF.

This clone was counted only a few times. This chain uses TRBV29-1 with TRBJ2-7, with D maybe TRBD2 (5 bases). Germline loops: CDR1 SQVTM, CDR2 ANQGSEA. The V and J ends lost 7 bases and 4 bases respectively, with 11 bases between them. The CDR3 contains 11 residues. CDR3 coding DNA: TGCAGCGCCTCGAGGGCGTACGAGCAGTACTTC. This sequence encodes CSASRAYEQYF.

V is TRBV6-6 and J is TRBJ2-1, with 10 bases aligning to TRBD2. The V and J ends lost 8 bases and 7 bases, in that order; junction bases with no gene match: 8. This CDR3 region has 14 residues. The germline gives CDR1 MNHNY, CDR2 SVGAGI (reference sequence). DNA for the CDR3: TGTGCCAGCGCGGAGACTAGCGGGTTGAATGAGCAGTTCTTC. Protein sequence: CASAETSGLNEQFF.

V is TRBV13 and J is TRBJ2-2; 7 nucleotides agree with TRBD2. CDR3 length: 15 amino acids. V lost 6 bases and J lost 4; bases outside the gene matches: 8. Germline-derived CDR1 and CDR2 are PRHDT and FYEKMQ (reference sequence). The CDR3 protein is CASSKRDWGTGELFF. The CDR3 DNA is TGTGCCAGCAGTAAGCGGGATTGGGGCACCGGGGAGCTGTTTTTT.

This clone was detected only a few times. CDR3 sequence: CASSIDRGSEAFF. In DNA, the CDR3 is TGTGCCAGTAGTATCGACAGGGGGTCTGAAGCTTTCTTT. V usage is TRBV19 and J usage is TRBJ1-1; 9 bases are a match to TRBD1. V gave up 3 bases and J gave up 6 bases; unmatched junction bases: 2. CDR1 is LNHDA and CDR2 is SQIVND in the germline V gene (reference sequence). CDR3 length: 13 amino acids.

The chain is built from TRBV6-6 and TRBJ1-5; TRBD1 matches at 8 bases. With V trimmed by 7 bases and J by 0 bases, 8 bases remained unmatched. CDR3 size: 16 residues. Germline CDR1 is MNHNY and CDR2 is SVGAGI (reference sequence). As DNA, the CDR3 is TGTGCCAGCACCCGACAGGGGCCTCCTAGCAATCAGCCCCAGCATTTT. This encodes CASTRQGPPSNQPQHF.

The genes are TRBV5-1 and TRBJ2-3; TRBD2 matches at 8 bases. CDR1 is SGHRS and CDR2 is YFSETQ in the germline V gene. The CDR3 sequence is 16 residues long. The V segment lost 4 bases and the J segment 0 bases; nucleotides outside the gene matches: 7. The DNA of the CDR3 is TGCGCCAGCAGCCGGAGCGGGGGAATTAGCACAGATACGCAGTATTTT. Protein product: CASSRSGGISTDTQYF.

This rearrangement joins TRBV7-9 to TRBJ1-1, with 9 bases that match TRBD1. V dropped 3 bases and J dropped 0; count of bases not matched to a gene: 2. The germline CDR1 and CDR2 sequences are SEHNR and FQNEAQ (reference sequence). CDR3 length: 15 residues. The CDR3 here is CASSLTGGMNTEAFF. In DNA form, the CDR3 reads TGTGCCAGCAGCTTGACAGGGGGAATGAACACTGAAGCTTTCTTT.

The gene calls are TRBV6-6 and TRBJ2-5, with 7 bases identical to TRBD1. This CDR3 region has 15 residues. Germline assignment: CDR1 MNHNY and CDR2 SVGAGI (reference sequence). With 3 bases clipped from V and 5 bases from J, the junction kept 9 bases outside the gene matches. The CDR3 DNA is TGTGCCAGCAGTTATCAACAGGGGCTTGGGGAGACCCAGTACTTC. Protein: CASSYQQGLGETQYF.

This sequence joins TRBV29-1 and TRBJ1-2; weak D call: TRBD1 (5 bases). V was trimmed by 3 bases and J by 6 bases, leaving 14 bases between them. Per germline, CDR1 SQVTM and CDR2 ANQGSEA. The CDR3 length is 13 residues. The CDR3 DNA sequence: TGCAGCGTTGATTACCCAGGGTTAAATGGCTACACCTTC. Amino acid sequence: CSVDYPGLNGYTF.

The chain couples TRBV25-1 to TRBJ2-7, with D perhaps matching TRBD1 (6 bases). This CDR3 region has 14 residues. Per germline, CDR1 MGHDK and CDR2 SYGVNS. Trimming took off 3 bases at V and 3 bases at J, with 12 bases between the two ends. The CDR3 reads CASSDLLGGYEQYF. The CDR3 DNA reads as TGTGCCAGCAGTGACTTATTAGGGGGCTACGAGCAGTACTTC.

This clone showed up just once. The chain couples TRBV13 to TRBJ2-1; TRBD2 matches 12 bases. The CDR3 sequence is 17 residues long. Trimming took 5 bases from V and 1 from J; bases not matched to a gene: 6. Germline V CDR1 and CDR2: PRHDT, FYEKMQ (reference sequence). The CDR3 region is CASSPTGLAGSYNEQFF. CDR3 in DNA: TGTGCCAGCAGCCCCACCGGACTAGCGGGATCCTACAATGAGCAGTTCTTC.

This clone was seen a handful of times. The genes are TRBV7-2 and TRBJ1-5; no clear D gene. This CDR3 region has 15 residues. The germline CDR1 and CDR2 sequences are SGHTA and FQGNSA. The V gene lost 1 base and the J gene lost 1 base, with 8 bases spanning the gap. CDR3 sequence reads: CASSLGGTSNQPQHF. DNA for the CDR3: TGTGCCAGCAGCTTAGGCGGCACCAGCAATCAGCCCCAGCATTTT.

This clone was seen only a few times. The rearrangement links TRBV7-9 to TRBJ1-1; D is unclear. Germline values: CDR1 SEHNR, CDR2 FQNEAQ (reference sequence). This CDR3 is 11 amino acids long. V lost 5 bases and J 6 bases, leaving 7 bases between the germline ends. As DNA, the CDR3 is TGTGCCAGCAGCCAACTGGCTGAAGCTTTCTTT. It is translated as CASSQLAEAFF.

The rearrangement links TRBV11-2 to TRBJ1-5, with D possibly TRBD1 on 5 matching bases. The CDR3 runs 15 residues. Trimming left V 4 bases short and J 0 bases short, with 10 bases between. Per the germline V gene, CDR1 is SGHAT and CDR2 is FQNNGV. As DNA, the CDR3 is TGTGCCAGCAGCTCGCAAGGGGTTAGCAATCAGCCCCAGCATTTT. It translates to CASSSQGVSNQPQHF.

The chain employs TRBV7-2 and TRBJ2-3; 7 bases are shared with TRBD2. The CDR3 sequence is 13 residues long. Germline lookup yields CDR1 SGHTA and CDR2 FQGNSA. The junction had 2 bases not matched to a gene; V was cut back by 2 bases and J by 6 bases. CDR3 sequence (DNA): TGTGCCAGCAGCTTAATCGGGGGGGATACGCAGTATTTT. Residues: CASSLIGGDTQYF.

The V gene is TRBV6-5, the J gene TRBJ2-7, with a weak D call TRBD2 (5 bases). Trimming left V 6 bases short and J 2 bases short, with 17 bases between. The CDR3 runs 15 residues. CDR1 and CDR2 from the germline V gene are MNHEY and SVGAGI. The CDR3 here is CASRPAGSGTYEQYF. Here the CDR3 DNA reads TGTGCCAGCAGGCCCGCCGGAAGCGGTACCTACGAGCAGTACTTC.

The chain has TRBV11-2 and TRBJ1-2; D not resolved. This CDR3 contains 15 residues. V was cut by 4 bases and J by 8 bases, with 20 bases left in between. Germline V gene lookup returns CDR1 SGHAT and CDR2 FQNNGV. The CDR3 sequence is CASSSTALGRRGYTF. DNA of the CDR3: TGTGCCAGCAGCTCCACCGCGCTGGGTCGGCGGGGCTACACCTTC.

This clone occurred a few times. The V call is TRBV6-6, the J call TRBJ1-5, with D possibly TRBD1 on 5 matching bases. Germline V lookup: CDR1 MNHNY, CDR2 SVGAGI (reference sequence). This CDR3 region has 14 residues. The chain's CDR3 is CATLKGPSNQPQHF. DNA for the CDR3: TGTGCAACCCTGAAGGGGCCTAGCAATCAGCCCCAGCATTTT.

The chain couples TRBV18 to TRBJ2-1; TRBD2 aligns across 8 bases. CDR3 length: 17 residues. In germline, CDR1 is KGHSH, CDR2 LQKENI. The V gene end was trimmed by 0 bases and the J gene end by 7 bases; junction bases not matched to a gene: 11. CDR3 sequence: CASSPPVSGLAGNEQFF. DNA of the CDR3: TGTGCCAGCTCACCACCGGTCAGTGGACTAGCCGGGAATGAGCAGTTCTTC.

There are a few counts of this clone. Other DNA sequences within the sample encode an identical CDR3. The rearrangement uses TRBV5-1 and TRBJ1-1, with D unclear. Per the germline V gene, CDR1 is SGHRS and CDR2 is YFSETQ. The CDR3 has 14 amino acids. V lost 0 bases, J lost 1 base, and 7 bases lay in between. As DNA, the CDR3 is TGCGCCAGCAGCTTGGGGGCTTCGAACACTGAAGCTTTCTTT. Translating it yields CASSLGASNTEAFF.